These 18 T cell receptor beta chains were sequenced from one sample in a study of post-analysis software for immune sequencing data. Whole-study results and caveats: Elevated frequency relative to controls characterized about 5 TRBV segments in patients, TRBV5-6, TRBV5-1 and TRBV20-1 among them.

TCR beta cDNA libraries included unique molecular identifiers. TCRdb processed the PCR reads anew with MiXCR; each CDR3 protein has one entry. The data hold 600,000 to 750,000 distinct CDR3 sequences, with roughly three fifths observed a single time. These receptors have no identified antigens. Sequencing was done on a sample of blood. The receptors come from a girl aged 2 to 10 with multiple sclerosis.

The chain employs TRBV29-1 and TRBJ1-1; D might be TRBD1 (5 bases). The V gene lost 4 bases and the J gene lost 1 base, with 10 bases spanning the gap. Germline V gives CDR1 SQVTM, CDR2 ANQGSEA. CDR3 size: 13 residues. In DNA, the CDR3 is TGCAGCGTTGGGGGGGGATGGAACACTGAAGCTTTCTTT. This sequence encodes CSVGGGWNTEAFF.

The chain carries TRBV5-1 and TRBJ2-7, with D possibly being TRBD1 (6 bases). V was cut by 0 bases and J by 0 bases, with 10 bases left in between. Per the germline V gene, CDR1 is SGHRS and CDR2 is YFSETQ. The CDR3 is made up of 15 amino acids. CDR3 DNA sequence: TGCGCCAGCAGCTTGGACCAGGGGAACTCCTACGAGCAGTACTTC. Amino acid sequence: CASSLDQGNSYEQYF.

The chain has TRBV24-1 and TRBJ2-2; unclear D gene. Germline V gene lookup returns CDR1 KGHDR and CDR2 SFDVKD. The CDR3 is 15 residues long. Trimming took 4 bases from V and 0 from J, leaving 8 bases between them. The DNA of the CDR3 is TGTGCCACCAGTGACCCTGGACCGAACACCGGGGAGCTGTTTTTT. Encoded protein: CATSDPGPNTGELFF.

This clonotype came up a few times. The chain is built from TRBV25-1 and TRBJ2-1; D tentatively reads TRBD1 or TRBD2 (5 bases each). CDR3 length: 18 amino acids. The germline V and J ends were trimmed by 8 bases and 4 bases, with 27 bases remaining between them. Germline loops: CDR1 MGHDK, CDR2 SYGVNS. CDR3: CASGDSIPGTDTYNEQFF. CDR3 nucleotide sequence: TGTGCCAGCGGCGACTCGATTCCCGGGACGGATACATACAATGAGCAGTTCTTC.

The rearrangement links TRBV20-1 to TRBJ2-3; D uncertain. Trimming left V 3 bases short and J 0 bases short, with 7 bases between. Germline V gene sequence: CDR1 DFQATT, CDR2 SNEGSKA (reference sequence). This CDR3 has 13 residues. The CDR3 reads CSARLPSTDTQYF. The CDR3 DNA follows: TGCAGTGCTAGGCTCCCTAGCACAGATACGCAGTATTTT.

The rearrangement links TRBV7-2 to TRBJ2-1; D possibly corresponds to TRBD1 (6 bases). Germline V gene sequence: CDR1 SGHTA, CDR2 FQGNSA. The CDR3 totals 16 residues. V lost 0 bases to trimming and J lost 0 bases, with 9 bases between them. The CDR3 is CASSLAAGVSYNEQFF. CDR3 in DNA: TGTGCCAGCAGCTTAGCTGCAGGGGTCTCCTACAATGAGCAGTTCTTC.

The V and J genes are TRBV4-2 and TRBJ1-5; no firm D call. Trimming left V 0 bases short and J 9 bases short, with 12 bases between. Per germline, CDR1 LGHNA and CDR2 YNFKEQ. This CDR3 is built from 14 residues. CDR3 DNA: TGTGCCAGCAGCCAAGATCGGCCCGAGGGGCCCCAGCATTTT. It encodes CASSQDRPEGPQHF.

CDR3 coding DNA: TGTGCCACCAGCAGAGTGGAGGACTACGAGCAGTACTTC. Amino acid sequence: CATSRVEDYEQYF. The genes are TRBV15 and TRBJ2-7; TRBD2 is a possible D gene (5 bases). The CDR3 contains 13 residues. Germline V lookup: CDR1 LNHNV, CDR2 YYDKDF (reference sequence). V was trimmed by 1 base and J by 3 bases, leaving 7 bases between them.

V usage is TRBV6-5 and J usage is TRBJ1-1; 10 nucleotides align to TRBD1. V was pared by 4 bases and J by 5 bases, with 7 bases of the junction left unmatched. The germline V gene encodes CDR1 MNHEY and CDR2 SVGAGI. The CDR3 loop spans 15 amino acids. The CDR3 sequence is CASSLGQGTSTEAFF. The CDR3 DNA reads as TGTGCCAGCAGTTTGGGACAGGGGACGTCGACTGAAGCTTTCTTT.

The gene calls are TRBV7-8 and TRBJ2-1; TRBD2 agrees at 9 bases. Germline loops: CDR1 SGHVS, CDR2 FQNEAQ. The CDR3 runs 18 residues. J was trimmed by 2 bases and V by 1 base; bases with no gene match: 9. CDR3 sequence: CASSLGGGRARTYNEQFF. For the CDR3, the DNA is TGTGCCAGCAGCTTAGGGGGCGGGAGGGCCAGAACCTACAATGAGCAGTTCTTC.

The rearrangement joins TRBV20-1 to TRBJ2-5, with D maybe TRBD2 (5 bases). The germline V gene encodes CDR1 DFQATT and CDR2 SNEGSKA (reference sequence). This CDR3 contains 10 residues. The V gene lost 6 bases and the J gene lost 4 bases, with 6 bases spanning the gap. The CDR3 nucleotides are TGCAGTGCGGGAGCAGAGACCCAGTACTTC. Translating it yields CSAGAETQYF.

V is TRBV7-2 and J is TRBJ2-1; the D gene could be TRBD1 or TRBD2 (5 bases each). The CDR3 loop spans 16 amino acids. Trimming shortened V by 5 bases and J by 5 bases, and 19 bases separated the two germline ends. Germline V CDR1 and CDR2: SGHTA, FQGNSA. CDR3 protein: CASSGGGWGPNNEQFF. CDR3 bases: TGTGCCAGCAGCGGTGGCGGGTGGGGACCTAACAATGAGCAGTTCTTC. Full variable domain (remainder filled in from reference TRBV7-2 and TRBJ2-1): GAGVSQSPSNKVTEKGKDVELRCDPISGHTALYWYRQSLGQGLEFLIYFQGNSAPDKSGLPSDRFSAERTGGSVSTLTIQRTQQEDSAVYLCASSGGGWGPNNEQFFGPGTRLTVL.

Comments on this clonotype: The junction shows a germline mismatch at one end, possibly a read error. J is TRBJ2-1 and V is TRBV11-2, with D possibly matching TRBD2 (5 bases). The germline CDR1 and CDR2 sequences are SGHAT and FQNNGV. CDR3 size: 13 residues. DNA for the CDR3: TGTGCCGGCAGCTTCAGACGGGAAGACGAGCAGTTCTTC. This encodes CAGSFRREDEQFF.

This clonotype turned up a few times. V usage is TRBV7-2 and J usage is TRBJ2-1, with 8 bases identical to TRBD2. This CDR3 contains 14 residues. Trimming cost V 1 base and J 7 bases; bases outside gene matches: 3. Germline values: CDR1 SGHTA, CDR2 FQGNSA. The CDR3 sequence is CASSLVTGGNEQFF. DNA of the CDR3: TGTGCCAGCAGCTTAGTTACGGGAGGGAATGAGCAGTTCTTC.

The genes are TRBV11-2 and TRBJ2-3, with D perhaps TRBD1 (6 bases). V was pared by 0 bases and J by 4 bases, with 8 bases between. The CDR3 is 14 amino acids. CDR1 is SGHAT, CDR2 FQNNGV, per germline. The CDR3 protein is CASSLEGASDTQYF. Here the CDR3 DNA reads TGTGCCAGCAGCTTAGAGGGGGCTTCAGATACGCAGTATTTT.

The chain combines TRBV6-6 with TRBJ1-1; no clear D. V was shortened by 2 bases and J by 3 bases, with 10 bases between the two germline ends. The CDR3 covers 14 residues. Germline CDR1 is MNHNY and CDR2 is SVGAGI (reference sequence). DNA of the CDR3: TGTGCCAGCAGTTACGTGACAACGGACACTGAAGCTTTCTTT. Translated: CASSYVTTDTEAFF.

DNA for the CDR3: TGCAGCGTTGAACGGTACTACACCTTC. Amino acid sequence: CSVERYYTF. The gene calls are TRBV29-1 and TRBJ1-2; D gene ambiguous. V was shortened by 2 bases and J by 10 bases, with 5 bases between the two germline ends. The CDR3 is made up of 9 amino acids. CDR1 is SQVTM and CDR2 is ANQGSEA in the germline V gene.

This chain connects TRBV7-2 to TRBJ2-1, with TRBD2 identical over 7 bases. CDR1 and CDR2 (germline): SGHTA, FQGNSA. The CDR3 covers 14 residues. V lost 8 bases, J lost 8 bases, and 12 bases stayed unmatched. Here the CDR3 reads CASLWRGAGDEQFF. DNA of the CDR3: TGTGCCAGCCTGTGGCGCGGGGCGGGGGATGAGCAGTTCTTC.